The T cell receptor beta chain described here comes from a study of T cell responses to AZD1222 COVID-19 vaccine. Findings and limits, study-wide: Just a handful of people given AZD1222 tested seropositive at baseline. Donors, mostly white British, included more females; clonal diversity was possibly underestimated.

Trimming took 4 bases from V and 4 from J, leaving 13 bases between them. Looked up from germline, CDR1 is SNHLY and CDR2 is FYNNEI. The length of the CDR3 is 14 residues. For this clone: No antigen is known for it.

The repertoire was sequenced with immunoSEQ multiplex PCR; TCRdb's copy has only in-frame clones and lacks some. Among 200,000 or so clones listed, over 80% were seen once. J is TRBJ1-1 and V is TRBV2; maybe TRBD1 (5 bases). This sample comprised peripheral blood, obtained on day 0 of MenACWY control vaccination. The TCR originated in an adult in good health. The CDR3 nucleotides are TGTGCCAGCAGTGTTACCAGGGTAGGCACTGAAGCTTTCTTT. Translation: CASSVTRVGTEAFF.